This entry describes one T cell receptor beta chain. Antigen unknown. The sample comes from a study of spatial heterogeneity in lung cancer. In the study overall: Detected beta-chain sequences consistently exceeded alpha-chain sequences. Raw reads contained each unique TCR and UMI combination more than ten times on average.

Overall study findings and caveats: Ubiquitous expanded tumor TCRs showed up in blood more at resection than follow-up.

Indicated time point: sample taken at primary tumor resection. The authors sequenced whole RNA from tumor, nontumor lung or frozen PBMC without sorting. The donors were more than 70 patients with non-small cell lung cancer that was early-stage and untreated. The CDR3 loop spans 14 amino acids. Germline V lookup: CDR1 MDHEN, CDR2 SYDVKM. Between the trimmed V and J ends, which lost 6 bases and 9 bases, there was a span of 17 bases. Each CDR3 protein is one row after TCRdb ran MiXCR on the 5' RACE reads. The table records roughly 82,000 distinct CDR3 sequences, over 9.5% of them present only once. The clonotype comes from a male donor with early-stage non-small cell lung cancer. Sequencing was performed on PBMCs, taken at surgery. J is TRBJ1-4 and V is TRBV28; possibly TRBD1 for D (5 bases). Written as DNA, the CDR3 is TGTGCCAGCAGCCCGGGGCAGGGAGGTCAAAAACTGTTTTTT. This sequence encodes CASSPGQGGQKLFF.